What follows are 7 T cell receptor beta chains derived from one specimen sequenced in a study of blood T cell repertoires in COVID-19. The table came from immunoSEQ multiplex PCR; TCRdb's copy has only in-frame clones and leaves some out. In the table there are tens of thousands of clones, around 88% of which are singletons. Sequenced: peripheral blood. The receptors were gathered from a human donor in a cohort sampled during active COVID-19.

This chain joins TRBV27 and TRBJ1-6, with D hard to call. V was trimmed by 6 bases and J by 9 bases, leaving 15 bases between them. Per the germline V gene, CDR1 is MNHEY and CDR2 is SMNVEV (reference sequence). The CDR3 contains 14 residues. Here the CDR3 DNA reads TGTGCCAGCAGGCCAGGTGTCGGGGTTTCACCCCTCCACTTT. Translation: CASRPGVGVSPLHF.

This clone turned up a few times. This chain connects TRBV18 to TRBJ2-7, with 7 positions matching TRBD1. The germline V gene has CDR1 KGHSH and CDR2 LQKENI. The V segment lost 5 bases and the J segment 1 base; nucleotides outside the gene matches: 8. This CDR3 has 15 amino acids. Here the CDR3 reads CASSTRQGSSYEQYF. CDR3 DNA sequence: TGTGCCAGCTCAACTCGACAGGGATCGTCCTACGAGCAGTACTTC.

With regard to this clone: Other DNA sequences of this sample code for an identical CDR3. The chain uses TRBV7-9 and TRBJ1-4; D remains unclear. Trimming left V 2 bases short and J 3 bases short, with 16 bases between. This CDR3 region has 17 residues. The germline gives CDR1 SEHNR, CDR2 FQNEAQ (reference sequence). The CDR3 loop reads CASSLRPSRGPNEKLFF. The CDR3 bases are TGTGCCAGCAGCTTACGCCCGAGTCGAGGCCCTAATGAAAAACTGTTTTTT.

This chain uses TRBV24-1 with TRBJ1-1, with D possibly matching TRBD1 (5 bases). Germline assignment: CDR1 KGHDR and CDR2 SFDVKD. This CDR3 is built from 13 residues. V lost 0 bases, J lost 5 bases, and 6 bases lay in between. The CDR3 here is CATSDLAGTEAFF. The DNA of the CDR3 is TGTGCCACCAGTGATTTGGCAGGGACTGAAGCTTTCTTT.

The J gene is TRBJ2-5, the V gene TRBV7-2; TRBD2 aligns across 8 bases. This CDR3 is built from 15 residues. CDR1 SGHTA and CDR2 FQGNSA come from the germline V gene. Unmatched junction bases numbered 10, after V lost 5 bases and J lost 5 bases. The CDR3 nucleotides are TGTGCCAGCAGCCAAAGCGGGGGCGGGTGGGAGACCCAGTACTTC. It translates to CASSQSGGGWETQYF.

This chain uses TRBV2 with TRBJ2-5, with 8 bases identical to TRBD1. J lost 3 bases, V lost 5 bases, and 8 bases had no gene match. In germline, CDR1 is SNHLY, CDR2 FYNNEI. The CDR3 loop spans 15 amino acids. The chain's CDR3 is CASSRYEQGEETQYF. The DNA for the CDR3 is TGTGCCAGCAGTCGTTACGAACAGGGGGAAGAGACCCAGTACTTC.

This chain links TRBV5-4 with TRBJ1-1; TRBD1 matches at 11 bases. Germline V gives CDR1 SGHNT, CDR2 YYREEE (reference sequence). V shed 5 bases, J shed 2 bases, and the junction held 2 bases outside the gene matches. This CDR3 contains 14 residues. CDR3 nucleotides: TGTGCCAGCAGGGGACAGGGGGACAACACTGAAGCTTTCTTT. This translates into CASRGQGDNTEAFF. Supplemented by reference TRBV5-4 and TRBJ1-1, the full variable domain reads ETGVTQSPTHLIKTRGQQVTLRCSSQSGHNTVSWYQQALGQGPQFIFQYYREEENGRGNFPPRFSGLQFPNYSSELNVNALELDDSALYLCASRGQGDNTEAFFGQGTRLTVV.